This T cell receptor beta chain emerged from a study of regulatory T cells in long-lasting Graves disease. Study-wide findings and caveats: TCR diversity was lower in persistent Graves' patients (versus newly diagnosed ones).

In regard to this clonotype: Its antigen is not known.

Documented time point: newly diagnosed GD, antithyroid drugs for less than 3 months. PBMCs were the source of the RNA used for TCR sequencing. Graves' disease diagnosis used American Thyroid Association guidelines. CDR3 regions were amplified by Arm-PCR using iRepertoire HTBI primers to build TCR beta libraries. TCRdb passed the multiplex PCR reads through MiXCR, listing each CDR3 protein once. The data contain under 400,000 distinct CDR3 sequences, around 15% of them seen just once; the ten biggest clones take up approximately 30%. The same data also contributed to another study, on T cells in Graves' hyperthyroidism and ophthalmopathy. That paper adds: Progression to ophthalmopathy was predicted a median of approximately 6.4 months early.

This clonotype was obtained from a man aged 40-50 years with Graves disease. The sample in question was peripheral blood mononuclear cells (PBMCs), obtained at new diagnosis, from a patient treated with antithyroid drugs.

The CDR3 DNA reads as TGTGCCAGCAGCTATCTTCCGGGACAGGGGAACACTGAAGCTTTCTTT. It specifies CASSYLPGQGNTEAFF. This chain uses TRBV6-1 with TRBJ1-1, with 9 bases identical to TRBD1. This CDR3 spans 16 amino acids. Germline V gene data show CDR1 as MNHNS and CDR2 as SASEGT. The ends lost 6 bases at V and 1 base at J; junction bases unmatched: 9.